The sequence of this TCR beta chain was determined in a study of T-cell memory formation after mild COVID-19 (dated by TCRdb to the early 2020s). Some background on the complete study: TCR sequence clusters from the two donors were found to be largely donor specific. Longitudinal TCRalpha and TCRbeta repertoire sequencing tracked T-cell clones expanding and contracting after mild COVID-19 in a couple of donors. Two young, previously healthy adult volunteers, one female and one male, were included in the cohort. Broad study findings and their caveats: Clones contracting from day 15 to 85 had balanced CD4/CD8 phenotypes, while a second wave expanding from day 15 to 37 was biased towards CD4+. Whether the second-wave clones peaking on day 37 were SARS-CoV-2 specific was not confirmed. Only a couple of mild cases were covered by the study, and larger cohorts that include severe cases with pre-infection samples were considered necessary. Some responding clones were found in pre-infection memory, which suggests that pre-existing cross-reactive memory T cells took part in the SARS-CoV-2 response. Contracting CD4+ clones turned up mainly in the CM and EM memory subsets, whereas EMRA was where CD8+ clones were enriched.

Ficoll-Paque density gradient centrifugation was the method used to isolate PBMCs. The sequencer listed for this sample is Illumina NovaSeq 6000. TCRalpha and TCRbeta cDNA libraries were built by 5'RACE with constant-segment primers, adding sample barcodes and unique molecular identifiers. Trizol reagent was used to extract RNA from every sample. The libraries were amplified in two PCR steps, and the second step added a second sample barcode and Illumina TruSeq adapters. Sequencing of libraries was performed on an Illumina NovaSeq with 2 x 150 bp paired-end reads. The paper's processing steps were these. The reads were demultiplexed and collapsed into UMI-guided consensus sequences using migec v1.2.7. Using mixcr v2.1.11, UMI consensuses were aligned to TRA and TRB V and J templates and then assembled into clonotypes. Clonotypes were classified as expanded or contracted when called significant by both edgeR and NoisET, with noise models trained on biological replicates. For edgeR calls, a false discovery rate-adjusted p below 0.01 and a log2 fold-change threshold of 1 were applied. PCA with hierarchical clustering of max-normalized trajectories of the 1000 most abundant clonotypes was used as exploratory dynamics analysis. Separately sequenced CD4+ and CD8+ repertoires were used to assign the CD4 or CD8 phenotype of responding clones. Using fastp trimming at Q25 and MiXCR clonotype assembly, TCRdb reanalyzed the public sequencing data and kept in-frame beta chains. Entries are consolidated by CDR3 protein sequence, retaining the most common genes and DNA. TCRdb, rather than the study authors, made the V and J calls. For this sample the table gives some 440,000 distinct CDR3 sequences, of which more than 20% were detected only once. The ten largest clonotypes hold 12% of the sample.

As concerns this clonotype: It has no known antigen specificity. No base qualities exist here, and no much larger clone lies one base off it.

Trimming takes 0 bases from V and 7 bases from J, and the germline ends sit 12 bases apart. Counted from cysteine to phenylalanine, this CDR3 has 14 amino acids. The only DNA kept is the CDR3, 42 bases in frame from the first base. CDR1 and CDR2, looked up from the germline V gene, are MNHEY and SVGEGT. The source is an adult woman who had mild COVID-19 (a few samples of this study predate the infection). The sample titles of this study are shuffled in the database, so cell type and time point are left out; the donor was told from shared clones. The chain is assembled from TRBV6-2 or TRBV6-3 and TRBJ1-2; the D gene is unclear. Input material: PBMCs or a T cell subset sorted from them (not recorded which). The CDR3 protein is CASSYSVGGFGYTF. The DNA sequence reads TGTGCCAGCAGTTACTCGGTAGGAGGTTTTGGCTACACCTTC.